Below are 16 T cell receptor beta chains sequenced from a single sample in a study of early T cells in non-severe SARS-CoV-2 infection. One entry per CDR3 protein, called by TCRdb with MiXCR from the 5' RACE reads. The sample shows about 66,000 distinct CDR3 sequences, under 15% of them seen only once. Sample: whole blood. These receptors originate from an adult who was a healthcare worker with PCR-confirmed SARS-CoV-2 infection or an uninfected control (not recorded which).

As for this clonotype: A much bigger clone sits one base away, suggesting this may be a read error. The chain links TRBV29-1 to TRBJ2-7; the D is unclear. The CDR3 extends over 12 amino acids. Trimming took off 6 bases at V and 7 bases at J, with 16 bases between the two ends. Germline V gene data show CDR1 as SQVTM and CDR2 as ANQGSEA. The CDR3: CSVRPGSGEQYF. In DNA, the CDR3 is TGCAGCGTCAGACCTGGTAGTGGAGAGCAGTACTTC.

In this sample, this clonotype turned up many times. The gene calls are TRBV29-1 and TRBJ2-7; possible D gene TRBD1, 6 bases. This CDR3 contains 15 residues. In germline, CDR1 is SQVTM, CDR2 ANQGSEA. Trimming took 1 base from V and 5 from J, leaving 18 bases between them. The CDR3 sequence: CSVEANLPGAHEQYF. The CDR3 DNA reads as TGCAGCGTTGAAGCTAATTTACCAGGGGCCCACGAGCAGTACTTC.

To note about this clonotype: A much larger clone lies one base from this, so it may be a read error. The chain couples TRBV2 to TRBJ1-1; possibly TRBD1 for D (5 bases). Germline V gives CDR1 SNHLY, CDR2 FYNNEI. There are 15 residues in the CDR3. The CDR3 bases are TGTGCCAGCAGCGCTGACAGTATCATGAACACTCAAGCTTTCTTT. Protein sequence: CASSADSIMNTQAFF.

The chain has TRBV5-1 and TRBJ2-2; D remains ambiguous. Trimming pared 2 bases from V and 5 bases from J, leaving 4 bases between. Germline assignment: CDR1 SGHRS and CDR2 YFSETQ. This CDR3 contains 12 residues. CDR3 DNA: TGCGCCAGCAGCTTCCAGACCGGGGAGCTGTTTTTT. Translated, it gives CASSFQTGELFF.

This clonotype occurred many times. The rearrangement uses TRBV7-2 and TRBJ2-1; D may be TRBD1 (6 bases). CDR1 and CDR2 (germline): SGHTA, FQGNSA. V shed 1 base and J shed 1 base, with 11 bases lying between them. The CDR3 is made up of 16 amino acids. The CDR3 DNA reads TGTGCCAGCAGCTTAGGCACAGGGCTGTCCTACAATGAGCAGTTCTTC. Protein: CASSLGTGLSYNEQFF. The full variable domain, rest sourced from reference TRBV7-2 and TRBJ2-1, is GAGVSQSPSNKVTEKGKDVELRCDPISGHTALYWYRQSLGQGLEFLIYFQGNSAPDKSGLPSDRFSAERTGGSVSTLTIQRTQQEDSAVYLCASSLGTGLSYNEQFFGPGTRLTVL.

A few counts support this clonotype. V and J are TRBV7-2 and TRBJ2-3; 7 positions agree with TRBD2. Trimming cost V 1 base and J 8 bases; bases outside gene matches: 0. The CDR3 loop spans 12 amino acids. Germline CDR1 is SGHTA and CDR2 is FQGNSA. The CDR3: CASSLGGGTQYF. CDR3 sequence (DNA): TGTGCCAGCAGCTTAGGCGGGGGTACGCAGTATTTT.

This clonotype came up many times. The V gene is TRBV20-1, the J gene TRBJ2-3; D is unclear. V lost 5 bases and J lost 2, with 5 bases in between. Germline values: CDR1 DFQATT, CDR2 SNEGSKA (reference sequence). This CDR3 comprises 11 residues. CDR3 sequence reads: CSALLTDTQYF. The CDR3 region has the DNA TGCAGTGCTCTTCTCACAGATACGCAGTATTTT.

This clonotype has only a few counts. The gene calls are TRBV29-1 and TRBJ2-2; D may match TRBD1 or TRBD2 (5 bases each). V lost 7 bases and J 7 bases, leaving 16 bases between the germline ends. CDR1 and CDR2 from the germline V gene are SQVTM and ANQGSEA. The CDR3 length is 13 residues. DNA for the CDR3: TGCAGCGCTGCCAGGGAGTCGGTCGGGGAGCTGTTTTTT. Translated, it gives CSAARESVGELFF.

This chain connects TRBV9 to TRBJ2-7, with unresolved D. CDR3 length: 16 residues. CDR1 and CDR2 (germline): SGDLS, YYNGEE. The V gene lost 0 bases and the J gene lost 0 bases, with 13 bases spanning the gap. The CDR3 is CASSVESESSSYEQYF. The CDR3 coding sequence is TGTGCCAGCAGCGTAGAATCAGAGTCGAGCTCCTACGAGCAGTACTTC. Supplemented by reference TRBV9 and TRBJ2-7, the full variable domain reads DSGVTQTPKHLITATGQRVTLRCSPRSGDLSVYWYQQSLDQGLQFLIQYYNGEERAKGNILERFSAQQFPDLHSELNLSSLELGDSALYFCASSVESESSSYEQYFGPGTRLTVT.

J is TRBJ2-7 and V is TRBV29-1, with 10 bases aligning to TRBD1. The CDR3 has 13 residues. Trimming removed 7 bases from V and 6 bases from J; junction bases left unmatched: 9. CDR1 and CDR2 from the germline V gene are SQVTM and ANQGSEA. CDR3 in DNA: TGCAGCGCCACCGGGACAGGGGATCGCGAGCAGTACTTC. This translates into CSATGTGDREQYF.

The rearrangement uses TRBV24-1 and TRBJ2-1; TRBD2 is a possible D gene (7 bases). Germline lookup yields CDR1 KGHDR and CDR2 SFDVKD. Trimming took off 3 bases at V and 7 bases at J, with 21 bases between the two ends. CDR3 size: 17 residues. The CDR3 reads CATSDTQTGGRGNEQFF. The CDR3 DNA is TGTGCCACCAGTGATACGCAAACTGGAGGGAGGGGGAATGAGCAGTTCTTC.

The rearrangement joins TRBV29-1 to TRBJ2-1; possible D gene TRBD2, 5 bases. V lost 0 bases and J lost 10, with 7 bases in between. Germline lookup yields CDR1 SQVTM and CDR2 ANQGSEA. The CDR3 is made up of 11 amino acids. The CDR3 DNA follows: TGCAGCGTTGAAGATCCGGGGGAGCAGTTCTTC. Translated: CSVEDPGEQFF.

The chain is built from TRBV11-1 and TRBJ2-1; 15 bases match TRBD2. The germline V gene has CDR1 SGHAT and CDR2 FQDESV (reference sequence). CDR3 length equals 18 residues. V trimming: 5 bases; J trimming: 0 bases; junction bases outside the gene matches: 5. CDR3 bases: TGTGCCAGCAGCCCGGGACTAGCGGGAGGAAGCTCCTACAATGAGCAGTTCTTC. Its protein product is CASSPGLAGGSSYNEQFF. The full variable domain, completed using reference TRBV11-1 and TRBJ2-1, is EAEVAQSPRYKITEKSQAVAFWCDPISGHATLYWYRQILGQGPELLVQFQDESVVDDSQLPKDRFSAERLKGVDSTLKIQPAELGDSAMYLCASSPGLAGGSSYNEQFFGPGTRLTVL.

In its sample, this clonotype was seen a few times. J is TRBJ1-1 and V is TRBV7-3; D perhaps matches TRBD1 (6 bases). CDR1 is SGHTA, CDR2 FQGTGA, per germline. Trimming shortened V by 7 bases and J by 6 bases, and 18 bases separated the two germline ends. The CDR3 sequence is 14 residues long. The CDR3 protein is CASTSGGTSSEAFF. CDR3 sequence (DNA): TGTGCCAGCACCTCTGGCGGGACAAGCTCTGAAGCTTTCTTT.

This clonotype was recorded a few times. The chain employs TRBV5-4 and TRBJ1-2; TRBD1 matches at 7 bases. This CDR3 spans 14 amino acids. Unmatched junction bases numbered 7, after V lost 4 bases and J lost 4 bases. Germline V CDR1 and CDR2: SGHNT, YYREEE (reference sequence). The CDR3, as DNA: TGTGCCAGCAGCCAGGACAGGACGTCCTATGGCTACACCTTC. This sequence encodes CASSQDRTSYGYTF.

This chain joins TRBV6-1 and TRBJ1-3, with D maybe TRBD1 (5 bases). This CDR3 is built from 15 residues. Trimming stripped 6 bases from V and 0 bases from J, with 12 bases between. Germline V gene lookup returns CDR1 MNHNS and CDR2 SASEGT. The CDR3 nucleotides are TGTGCCAGCAGGAAATCGGACACCTCTGGAAACACCATATATTTT. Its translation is CASRKSDTSGNTIYF.